This T cell receptor (beta chain) was sequenced in a study of CD8+ T cells in alopecia areata. At the level of the study: Each day, treated patients took oral tofacitinib twice, at 5 to 10 mg per dose.

The treatment was: oral pan-JAK inhibitor, 5-10 mg twice daily. Using a FACSAria, the CD4+ and CD8+ T cells were sorted from the PBMCs. Following RNA extraction, reverse transcription yielded cDNA that acted as the sequencing template. Clones were sequenced by immunoSEQ multiplex PCR, and TCRdb holds only the in-frame ones, with some missing. Among about 200,000 clones listed, 50% to 60% were seen once. The CDR3 has 13 amino acids. V was cut by 3 bases and J by 1 base, with 6 bases left in between. Germline CDR1 SNHLY, CDR2 FYNNEI. The chain recombines TRBV2 with TRBJ1-1; D unresolved. The sample here was CD4+ T cells sorted from blood, taken at week 4, from a patient treated with tofacitinib. The origin of this receptor is a human donor with alopecia areata. In DNA, the CDR3 is TGTGCCAGCAGTGAGTGGAAGAACACTGAAGCTTTCTTT. Translation gives CASSEWKNTEAFF.